The 11 T cell receptor beta chains below all came from one sample that was sequenced in a study of CD8+CD57+ T cells in acquired aplastic anemia (dated by TCRdb to about 2018). The run used an Illumina HiSeq 2000. Profiling of TCR beta VDJ combinations and CDR3 sequences used genomic DNA as the template. TCRdb trimmed public reads at Q25 via fastp, called clones via MiXCR and kept in-frame beta chains. Each CDR3 protein appears once, grouped with its most common genes and DNA. Here the sample has roughly 150,000 distinct CDR3 sequences; roughly 43% occur a single time. Of the sample, 2.5% to 3% is held by the ten largest clones. Flow cytometry had shown CD8+CD57+ cell expansion in the patients selected for sequencing. Sequences were obtained from sorted CD4+, CD8+, or CD8+CD57+ T cells (not recorded which) from PBMCs. Receptors originate from a human donor with aplastic anemia.

The rearrangement joins TRBV20-1 to TRBJ2-3, with 9 positions matching TRBD2. The CDR3 spans 17 residues. From germline, CDR1 is DFQATT and CDR2 SNEGSKA (reference sequence). Trimming cost V 0 bases and J 0 bases; bases outside gene matches: 7. This CDR3 reads CSARDRNLAGSTDTQYF. CDR3 nucleotide sequence: TGCAGTGCTAGAGATAGGAACCTAGCGGGAAGCACAGATACGCAGTATTTT.

The V call is TRBV27, the J call TRBJ2-7, with unresolved D. The germline CDR1 and CDR2 sequences are MNHEY and SMNVEV (reference sequence). The CDR3 consists of 13 residues. V dropped 3 bases and J dropped 1 base, with 7 bases sitting between them. The CDR3 region is CASSFSSSYEQYF. The CDR3 nucleotides are TGTGCCAGCAGTTTTTCGAGTTCCTACGAGCAGTACTTC.

J is TRBJ2-1 and V is TRBV19; TRBD1 matches at 7 bases. The CDR3 sequence is 12 residues long. V lost 4 bases to trimming and J lost 15 bases; unmatched junction nucleotides: 9. Germline V gene lookup returns CDR1 LNHDA and CDR2 SQIVND (reference sequence). The CDR3: CASSNSQGYRFF. CDR3 bases: TGTGCCAGTAGTAACTCACAGGGGTATCGGTTCTTC.

This chain connects TRBV20-1 to TRBJ1-1; 9 nucleotides agree with TRBD1. Germline V gene lookup returns CDR1 DFQATT and CDR2 SNEGSKA (reference sequence). V shed 4 bases and J 3 bases; nucleotides not matched to a gene: 3. This CDR3 region has 13 residues. The DNA for the CDR3 is TGCAGTGCTACACAGGGGGCGGACACTGAAGCTTTCTTT. Its protein product is CSATQGADTEAFF.

With regard to this clonotype: With a much larger clone just one base away, this may be a read error. The CDR3 ends on some other residue instead of the conserved phenylalanine or tryptophan, so this is likely a read error. The chain joins TRBV30 to TRBJ2-7; D is uncertain. V was shortened by 2 bases and J by 3 bases, with 11 bases between the two germline ends. CDR1 and CDR2 from the germline V gene are GTSNPN and SVGIG (reference sequence). CDR3 length: 13 residues. The CDR3 bases are TGTGCCTGGAGTACCCCGCTCCACTACGAGCAGTACTCC. It specifies CAWSTPLHYEQYS.

In this sample, this clonotype turned up a few times. The CDR3 coding sequence is TGTGCCAGCAGCGCAACTGGGGAGTCTAACTATGGCTACACCTTC. It specifies CASSATGESNYGYTF. This chain connects TRBV7-3 to TRBJ1-2; D gene uncertain. V was trimmed by 5 bases and J by 0 bases, leaving 13 bases between them. Germline V CDR1 and CDR2: SGHTA, FQGTGA. The CDR3 has 15 amino acids.

This chain joins TRBV10-3 and TRBJ2-3; 8 bases are shared with TRBD2. CDR3 size: 14 residues. Germline CDR1 reads ENHRY; CDR2 reads SYGVKD. The trim removed 10 bases at V and 3 bases at J, leaving 9 bases unmatched. CDR3 in amino acids: CASRRVAGTDTQYF. The CDR3 DNA is TGTGCCAGCAGAAGGGTAGCGGGGACAGATACGCAGTATTTT.

The rearrangement uses TRBV18 and TRBJ2-5; 7 bases map to TRBD2. The CDR3 is 14 residues long. Germline V gene lookup returns CDR1 KGHSH and CDR2 LQKENI. With V trimmed by 2 bases and J by 9 bases, 9 bases remained unmatched. CDR3 in DNA: TGTGCCAGCTCACCATCCCCCGAACGGGAGGCCCAGTACTTC. Translating gives CASSPSPEREAQYF.

V and J are TRBV7-2 and TRBJ2-7, with TRBD2 matching over 11 bases. Germline V gives CDR1 SGHTA, CDR2 FQGNSA. The CDR3 totals 15 residues. The J segment lost 4 bases and the V segment lost 5 bases, leaving 7 bases of the junction unmatched. In DNA form, the CDR3 reads TGTGCCAGCAGCCTCGGACTAGCGGGTTTGTACGAGCAGTACTTC. Translating gives CASSLGLAGLYEQYF.

This chain links TRBV19 with TRBJ2-7, with TRBD1 matching 7 bases. Germline CDR1 and CDR2: LNHDA and SQIVND (reference sequence). J lost 4 bases, V lost 11 bases, and 8 bases had no gene match. This CDR3 spans 12 amino acids. Here the CDR3 DNA reads TGTGCCTCTCGACAGGGCGGGTACGAGCAGTACTTC. Translation gives CASRQGGYEQYF.

Ten or more counts support this clonotype. This rearrangement joins TRBV10-3 to TRBJ2-5, with D possibly being TRBD1 (5 bases). This CDR3 comprises 14 residues. Per germline, CDR1 ENHRY and CDR2 SYGVKD. Trimming stripped 3 bases from V and 2 bases from J, with 10 bases between. The CDR3 sequence: CAISDPTGQETQYF. The CDR3 nucleotides read TGTGCCATCAGTGACCCCACAGGACAAGAGACCCAGTACTTC.